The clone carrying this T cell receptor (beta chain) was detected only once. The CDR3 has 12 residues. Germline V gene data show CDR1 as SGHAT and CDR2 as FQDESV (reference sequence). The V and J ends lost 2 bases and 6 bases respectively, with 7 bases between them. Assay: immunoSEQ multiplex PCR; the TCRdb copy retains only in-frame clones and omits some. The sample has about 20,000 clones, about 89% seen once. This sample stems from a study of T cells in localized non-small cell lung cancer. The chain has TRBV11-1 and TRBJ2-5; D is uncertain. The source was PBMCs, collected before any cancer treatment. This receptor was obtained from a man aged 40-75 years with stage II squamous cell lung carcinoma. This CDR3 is CASSLIGQTQYF. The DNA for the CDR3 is TGTGCCAGCAGCTTAATCGGCCAGACCCAGTACTTC. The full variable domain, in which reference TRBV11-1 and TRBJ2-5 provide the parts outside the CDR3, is EAEVAQSPRYKITEKSQAVAFWCDPISGHATLYWYRQILGQGPELLVQFQDESVVDDSQLPKDRFSAERLKGVDSTLKIQPAELGDSAMYLCASSLIGQTQYFGPGTRLLVL.